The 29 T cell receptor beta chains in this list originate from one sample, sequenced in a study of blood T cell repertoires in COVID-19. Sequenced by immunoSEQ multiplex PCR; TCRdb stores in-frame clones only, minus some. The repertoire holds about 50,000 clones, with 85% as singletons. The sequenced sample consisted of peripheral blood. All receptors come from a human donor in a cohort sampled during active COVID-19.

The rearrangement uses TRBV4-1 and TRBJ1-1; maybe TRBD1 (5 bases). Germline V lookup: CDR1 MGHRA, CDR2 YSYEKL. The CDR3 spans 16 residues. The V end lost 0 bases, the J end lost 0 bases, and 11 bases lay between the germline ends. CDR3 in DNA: TGCGCCAGCAGCCAAGATCTGACAGATGTGAACACTGAAGCTTTCTTT. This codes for CASSQDLTDVNTEAFF.

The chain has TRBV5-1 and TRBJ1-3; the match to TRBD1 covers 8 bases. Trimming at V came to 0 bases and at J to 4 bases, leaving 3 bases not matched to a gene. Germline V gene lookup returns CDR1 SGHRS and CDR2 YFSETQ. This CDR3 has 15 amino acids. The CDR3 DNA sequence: TGCGCCAGCAGCTTGGTCTCAGGGGGCGGAAACACCATATATTTT. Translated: CASSLVSGGGNTIYF.

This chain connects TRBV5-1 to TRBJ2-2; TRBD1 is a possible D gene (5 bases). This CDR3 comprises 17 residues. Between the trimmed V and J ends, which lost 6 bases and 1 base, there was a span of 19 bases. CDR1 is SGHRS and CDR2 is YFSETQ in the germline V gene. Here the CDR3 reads CASNLGPGGQNTGELFF. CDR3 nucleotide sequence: TGCGCCAGCAATTTGGGGCCCGGTGGACAGAACACCGGGGAGCTGTTTTTT.

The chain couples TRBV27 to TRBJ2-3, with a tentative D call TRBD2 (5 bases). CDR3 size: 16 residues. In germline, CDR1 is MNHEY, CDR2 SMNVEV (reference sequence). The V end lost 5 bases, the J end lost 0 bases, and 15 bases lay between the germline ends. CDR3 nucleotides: TGTGCCAGCAGTCTCAAGCGGATACCGAGCACAGATACGCAGTATTTT. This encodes CASSLKRIPSTDTQYF.

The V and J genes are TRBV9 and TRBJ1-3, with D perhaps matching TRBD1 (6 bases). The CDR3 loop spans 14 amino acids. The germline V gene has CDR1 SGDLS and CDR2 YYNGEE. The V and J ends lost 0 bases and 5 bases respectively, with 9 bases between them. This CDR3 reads CASSVGTERNTIYF. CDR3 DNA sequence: TGTGCCAGCAGCGTAGGGACAGAGAGAAACACCATATATTTT.

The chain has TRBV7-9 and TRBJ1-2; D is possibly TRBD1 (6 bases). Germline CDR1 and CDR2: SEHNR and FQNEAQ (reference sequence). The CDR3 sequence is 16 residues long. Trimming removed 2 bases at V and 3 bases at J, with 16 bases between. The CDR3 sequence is CASSLFGTPGYYGYTF. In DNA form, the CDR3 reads TGTGCCAGCAGCTTATTTGGGACACCCGGATACTATGGCTACACCTTC.

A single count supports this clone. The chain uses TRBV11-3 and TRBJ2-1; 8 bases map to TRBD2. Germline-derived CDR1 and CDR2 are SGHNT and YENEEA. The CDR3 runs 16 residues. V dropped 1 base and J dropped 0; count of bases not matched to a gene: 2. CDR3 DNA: TGTGCCAGCAGCTTAGGGGGGACTAGCTCCTACAATGAGCAGTTCTTC. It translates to CASSLGGTSSYNEQFF.

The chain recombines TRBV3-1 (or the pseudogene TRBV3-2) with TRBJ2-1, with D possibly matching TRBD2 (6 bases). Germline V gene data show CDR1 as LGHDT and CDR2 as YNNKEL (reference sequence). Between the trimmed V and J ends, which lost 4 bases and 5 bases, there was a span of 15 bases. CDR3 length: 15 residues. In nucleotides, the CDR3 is TGTGCCAGCAGCCTCTCTAGGCGGGGCCACAATGAGCAGTTCTTC. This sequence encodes CASSLSRRGHNEQFF.

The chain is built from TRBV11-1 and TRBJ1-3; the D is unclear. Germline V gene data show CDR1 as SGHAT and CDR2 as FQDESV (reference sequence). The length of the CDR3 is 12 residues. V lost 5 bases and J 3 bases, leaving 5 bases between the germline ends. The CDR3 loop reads CASSPLGNTIYF. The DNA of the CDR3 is TGTGCCAGCAGCCCTCTTGGAAACACCATATATTTT.

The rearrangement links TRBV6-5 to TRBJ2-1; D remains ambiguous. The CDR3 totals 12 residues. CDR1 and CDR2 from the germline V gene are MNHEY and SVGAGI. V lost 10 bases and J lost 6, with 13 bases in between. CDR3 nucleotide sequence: TGTGCCACCCGAGTCCGCTTCAATGAGCAGTTCTTC. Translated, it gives CATRVRFNEQFF.

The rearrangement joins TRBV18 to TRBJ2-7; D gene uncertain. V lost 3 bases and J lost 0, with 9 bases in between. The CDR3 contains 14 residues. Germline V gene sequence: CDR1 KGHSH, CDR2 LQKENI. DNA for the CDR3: TGTGCCAGCTCACCTGCGGTAAGCTCCTACGAGCAGTACTTC. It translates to CASSPAVSSYEQYF.

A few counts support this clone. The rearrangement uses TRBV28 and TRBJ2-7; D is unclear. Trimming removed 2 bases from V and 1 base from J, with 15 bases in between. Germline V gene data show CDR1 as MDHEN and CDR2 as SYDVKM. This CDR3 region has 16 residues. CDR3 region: CASSLVFDPRSYEQYF. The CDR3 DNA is TGTGCCAGCAGTTTAGTTTTCGATCCGAGATCCTACGAGCAGTACTTC.

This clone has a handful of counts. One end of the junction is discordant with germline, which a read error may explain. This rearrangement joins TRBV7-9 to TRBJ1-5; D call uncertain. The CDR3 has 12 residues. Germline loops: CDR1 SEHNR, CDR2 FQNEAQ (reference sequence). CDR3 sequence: CASSLTYQAQHF. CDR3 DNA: TGTGCCAGCAGCTTGACCTATCAGGCCCAGCATTTT.

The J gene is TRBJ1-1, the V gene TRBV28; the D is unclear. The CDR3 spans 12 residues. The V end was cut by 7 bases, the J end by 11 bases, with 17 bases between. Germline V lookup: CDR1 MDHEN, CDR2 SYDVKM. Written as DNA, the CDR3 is TGTGCCAGCACCCCCGGGTCCTCGGAGGCTTTCTTT. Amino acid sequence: CASTPGSSEAFF. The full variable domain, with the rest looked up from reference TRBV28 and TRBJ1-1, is DVKVTQSSRYLVKRTGEKVFLECVQDMDHENMFWYRQDPGLGLRLIYFSYDVKMKEKGDIPEGYSVSREKKERFSLILESASTNQTSMYLCASTPGSSEAFFGQGTRLTVV.

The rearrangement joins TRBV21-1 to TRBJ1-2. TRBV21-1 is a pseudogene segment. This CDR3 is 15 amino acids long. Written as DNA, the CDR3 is TGTGCCAGCAGCTGCCGACTGCTCCTTTCGAGGGGCTACACCTTC. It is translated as CASSCRLLLSRGYTF.

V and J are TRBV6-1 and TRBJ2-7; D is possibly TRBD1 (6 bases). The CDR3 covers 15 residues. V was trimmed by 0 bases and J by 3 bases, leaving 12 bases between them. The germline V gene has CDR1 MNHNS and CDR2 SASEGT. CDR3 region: CASSEAPDSIYEQYF. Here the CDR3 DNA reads TGTGCCAGCAGTGAAGCCCCGGACAGTATCTACGAGCAGTACTTC.

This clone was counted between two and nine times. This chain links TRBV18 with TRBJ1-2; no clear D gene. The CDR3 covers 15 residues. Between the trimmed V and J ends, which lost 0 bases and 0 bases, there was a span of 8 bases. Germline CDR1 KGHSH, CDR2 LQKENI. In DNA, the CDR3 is TGTGCCAGCTCACCACCCCTCGGAGCTAACTATGGCTACACCTTC. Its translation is CASSPPLGANYGYTF.

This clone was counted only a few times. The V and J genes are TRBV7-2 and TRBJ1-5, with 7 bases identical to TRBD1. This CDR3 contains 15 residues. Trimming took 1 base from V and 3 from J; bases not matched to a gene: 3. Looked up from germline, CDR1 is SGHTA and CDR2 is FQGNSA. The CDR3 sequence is CASSLGGTDNQPQHF. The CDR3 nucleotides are TGTGCCAGCAGCTTAGGAGGGACAGACAATCAGCCCCAGCATTTT. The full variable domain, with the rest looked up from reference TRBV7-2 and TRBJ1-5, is GAGVSQSPSNKVTEKGKDVELRCDPISGHTALYWYRQSLGQGLEFLIYFQGNSAPDKSGLPSDRFSAERTGGSVSTLTIQRTQQEDSAVYLCASSLGGTDNQPQHFGDGTRLSIL.

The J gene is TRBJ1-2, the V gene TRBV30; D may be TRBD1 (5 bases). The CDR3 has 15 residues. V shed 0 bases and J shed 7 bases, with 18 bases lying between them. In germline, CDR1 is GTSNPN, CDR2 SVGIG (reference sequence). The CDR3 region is CAWSVRPGYLGGYTF. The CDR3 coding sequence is TGTGCCTGGAGTGTACGTCCAGGGTATTTGGGTGGCTACACCTTC.

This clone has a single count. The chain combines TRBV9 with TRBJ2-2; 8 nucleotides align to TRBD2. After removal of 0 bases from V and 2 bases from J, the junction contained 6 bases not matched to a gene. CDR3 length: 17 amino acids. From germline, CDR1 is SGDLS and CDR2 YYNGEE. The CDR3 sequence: CASSVGTSGSNTGELFF. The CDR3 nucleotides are TGTGCCAGCAGCGTAGGCACTAGCGGATCTAACACCGGGGAGCTGTTTTTT.

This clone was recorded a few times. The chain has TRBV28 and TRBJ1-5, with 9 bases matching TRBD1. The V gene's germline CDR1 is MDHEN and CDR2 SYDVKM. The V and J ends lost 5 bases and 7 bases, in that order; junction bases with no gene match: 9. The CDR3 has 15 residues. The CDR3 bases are TGTGCCAGCAGTCCCTCCGGGACAGGGAGACAGCCCCAGCATTTT. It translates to CASSPSGTGRQPQHF.

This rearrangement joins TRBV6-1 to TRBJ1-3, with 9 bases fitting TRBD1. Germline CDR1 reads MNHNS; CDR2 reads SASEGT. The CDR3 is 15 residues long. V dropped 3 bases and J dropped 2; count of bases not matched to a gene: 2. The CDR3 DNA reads TGTGCCAGCAGTGATACAGGGGGCACTGGAAACACCATATATTTT. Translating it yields CASSDTGGTGNTIYF.

The CDR3, as DNA: TGCGCCAGCAGTCAGATAGCGGCAGATACGCAGTATTTT. Its translation is CASSQIAADTQYF. The V gene is TRBV10-1, the J gene TRBJ2-3, with TRBD2 as a possible D gene (6 bases). V lost 5 bases, J lost 4 bases, and 10 bases lay in between. Germline V gene lookup returns CDR1 WNHNN and CDR2 SYGVQD (reference sequence). The CDR3 contains 13 residues.

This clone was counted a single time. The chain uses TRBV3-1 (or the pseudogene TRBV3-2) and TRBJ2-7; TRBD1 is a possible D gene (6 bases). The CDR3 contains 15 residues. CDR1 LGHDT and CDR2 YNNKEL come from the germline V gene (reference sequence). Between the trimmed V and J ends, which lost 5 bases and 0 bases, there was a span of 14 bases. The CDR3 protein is CASSGQPLASYEQYF. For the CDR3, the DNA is TGTGCCAGCAGCGGACAGCCTCTAGCCTCCTACGAGCAGTACTTC.

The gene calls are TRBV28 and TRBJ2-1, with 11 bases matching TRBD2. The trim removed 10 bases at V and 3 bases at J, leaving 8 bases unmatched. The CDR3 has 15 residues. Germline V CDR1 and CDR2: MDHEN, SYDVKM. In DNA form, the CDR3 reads TGTGCCACCCCTAGTAGCGGGAGGGTCTACAATGAGCAGTTCTTC. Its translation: CATPSSGRVYNEQFF.

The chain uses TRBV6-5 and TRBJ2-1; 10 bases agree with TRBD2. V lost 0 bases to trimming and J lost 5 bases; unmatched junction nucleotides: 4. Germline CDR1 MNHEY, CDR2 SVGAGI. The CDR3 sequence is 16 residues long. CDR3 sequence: CASSYSGLAGDNEQFF. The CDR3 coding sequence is TGTGCCAGCAGTTACTCGGGGCTAGCGGGAGACAATGAGCAGTTCTTC.

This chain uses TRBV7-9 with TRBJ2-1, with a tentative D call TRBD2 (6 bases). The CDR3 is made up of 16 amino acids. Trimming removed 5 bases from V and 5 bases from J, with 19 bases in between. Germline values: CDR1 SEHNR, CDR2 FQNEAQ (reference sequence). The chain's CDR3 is CASSRRRDWTNNEQFF. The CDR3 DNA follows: TGTGCCAGCAGCCGAAGACGGGACTGGACAAACAATGAGCAGTTCTTC.

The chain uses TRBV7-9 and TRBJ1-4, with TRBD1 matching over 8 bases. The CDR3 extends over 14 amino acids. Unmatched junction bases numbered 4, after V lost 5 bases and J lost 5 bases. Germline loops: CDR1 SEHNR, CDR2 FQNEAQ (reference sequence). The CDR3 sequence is CASSLDRENEKLFF. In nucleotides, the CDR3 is TGTGCCAGCAGCCTGGACAGGGAGAATGAAAAACTGTTTTTT. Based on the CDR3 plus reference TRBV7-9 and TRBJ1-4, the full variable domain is DTGVSQNPRHKITKRGQNVTFRCDPISEHNRLYWYRQTLGQGPEFLTYFQNEAQLEKSRLLSDRFSAERPKGSFSTLEIQRTEQGDSAMYLCASSLDRENEKLFFGSGTQLSVL.

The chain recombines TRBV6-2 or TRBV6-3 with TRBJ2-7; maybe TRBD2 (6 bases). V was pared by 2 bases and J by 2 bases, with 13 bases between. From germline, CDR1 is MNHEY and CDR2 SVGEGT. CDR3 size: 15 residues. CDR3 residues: CASSYGQGGTYEQYF. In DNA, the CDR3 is TGTGCCAGCAGTTACGGCCAGGGAGGAACCTACGAGCAGTACTTC.